This TCR beta chain derives from a study of brain T cells in children with intractable seizures. With V trimmed by 2 bases and J by 5 bases, 4 bases remained unmatched. The germline gives CDR1 PRHDT, CDR2 FYEKMQ (reference sequence). This CDR3 contains 14 residues. The time point: blood from clinic visit 5 months post-surgery; TSC patient then seizure free. Assay used: immunoSEQ multiplex PCR; TCRdb lists only in-frame clones, some missing. The sample holds hundreds of thousands of clones; over 85% are singletons and the top ten take about 5.8%. Sequenced here: peripheral blood, sampled approximately 5 months after surgery. The chain recombines TRBV13 with TRBJ2-5; TRBD1 matches at 8 bases. This sequence originates from a boy in the first two years of life with tuberous sclerosis and intractable seizures. CDR3 amino acids: CASSLLSGGETQYF. The CDR3 bases are TGTGCCAGCAGCTTATTGTCAGGGGGCGAGACCCAGTACTTC.